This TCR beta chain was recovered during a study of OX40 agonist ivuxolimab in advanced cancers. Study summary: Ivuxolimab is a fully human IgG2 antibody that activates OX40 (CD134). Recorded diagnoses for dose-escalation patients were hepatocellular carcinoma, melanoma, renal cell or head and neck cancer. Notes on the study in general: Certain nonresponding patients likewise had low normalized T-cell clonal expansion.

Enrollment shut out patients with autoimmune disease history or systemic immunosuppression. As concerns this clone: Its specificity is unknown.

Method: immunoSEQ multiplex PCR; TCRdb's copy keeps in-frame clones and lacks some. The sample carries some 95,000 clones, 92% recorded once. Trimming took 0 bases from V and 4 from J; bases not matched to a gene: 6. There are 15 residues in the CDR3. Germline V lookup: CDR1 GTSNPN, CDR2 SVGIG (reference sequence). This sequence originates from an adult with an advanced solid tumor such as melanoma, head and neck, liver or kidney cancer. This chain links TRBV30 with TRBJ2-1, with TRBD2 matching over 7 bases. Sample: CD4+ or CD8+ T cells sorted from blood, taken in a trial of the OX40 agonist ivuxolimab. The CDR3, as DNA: TGTGCCTGGAGTGTTCCCGCGGGAGCTTACAATGAGCAGTTCTTC. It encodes CAWSVPAGAYNEQFF.